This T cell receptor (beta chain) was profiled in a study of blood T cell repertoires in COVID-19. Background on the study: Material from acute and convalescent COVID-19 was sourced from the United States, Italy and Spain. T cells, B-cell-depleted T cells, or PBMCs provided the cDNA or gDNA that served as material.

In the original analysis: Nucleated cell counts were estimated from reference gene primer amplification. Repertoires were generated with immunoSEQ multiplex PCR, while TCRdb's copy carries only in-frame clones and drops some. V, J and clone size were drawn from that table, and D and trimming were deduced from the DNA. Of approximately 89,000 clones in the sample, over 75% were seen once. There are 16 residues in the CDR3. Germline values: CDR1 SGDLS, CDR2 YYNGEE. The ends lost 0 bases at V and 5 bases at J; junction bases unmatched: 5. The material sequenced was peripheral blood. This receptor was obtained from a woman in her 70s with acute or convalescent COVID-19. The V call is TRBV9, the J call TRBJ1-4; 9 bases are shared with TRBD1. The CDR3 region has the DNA TGTGCCAGCAGCGTAGAACAGGGGGCACACAATGAAAAACTGTTTTTT. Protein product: CASSVEQGAHNEKLFF.